This paragraph reports one T cell receptor beta chain. No antigen is known for it. The data derive from a study of OX40 agonist ivuxolimab in advanced cancers. Generated by immunoSEQ multiplex PCR, the TCRdb table keeps only in-frame clones and is missing some. The data hold about 25,000 clones, with approximately 86% observed a single time. Findings of the study overall: Averaging showed that CD8+ T cells had more expanded clones than CD4+ did.

This specimen consisted of CD4+ or CD8+ T cells sorted from blood, obtained in a trial of the OX40 agonist ivuxolimab. The clonotype originates from an adult with an advanced solid tumor such as melanoma, head and neck, liver or kidney cancer.

The CDR3 bases are TGTGCCAGCAGCCAAAGCGGGAGTTTAACAGATACGCAGTATTTT. Amino acids: CASSQSGSLTDTQYF. The chain joins TRBV14 to TRBJ2-3; TRBD2 aligns across 8 bases. J was trimmed by 3 bases and V by 2 bases; bases with no gene match: 4. This CDR3 contains 15 residues. Looked up from germline, CDR1 is SGHDN and CDR2 is FVKESK.